The rows below give T cell receptor beta chains drawn from one sample of a study of CD8+ T cells in alopecia areata. TCRdb's copy holds only in-frame clones and misses some; the assay was immunoSEQ multiplex PCR. The data show around 300,000 clones, roughly 63% seen once. The material was CD4+ T cells sorted from blood, obtained around week 54, from a patient treated with tofacitinib. These receptor sequences come from a human donor with alopecia areata. Both conserved end residues are part of each CDR3. The D gene is left open where the match is weak. Not every row has a clone size; where given, it reads once, few, many or a size class.

d_gene | j_gene | abundance | v_gene | CDR3aa | CDR3nt
. | TRBJ2-7 | . | TRBV25-1 | CASSESESGGQYF | TGTGCCAGCAGTGAATCCGAGTCTGGAGGGCAGTACTTC
. | TRBJ1-5 | . | TRBV30 | CAWSVGGNQPQHF | TGTGCCTGGAGTGTAGGGGGCAATCAGCCCCAGCATTTT
. | TRBJ2-5 | . | TRBV9 | CASSVRSPPQETQYF | TGTGCCAGCAGCGTCAGGAGCCCCCCACAAGAGACCCAGTACTTC
. | TRBJ1-6 | . | TRBV6-5 | CASSYSDKDNSPLHF | TGTGCCAGCAGTTACTCCGACAAGGATAATTCACCCCTCCACTTT
. | TRBJ1-1 | . | TRBV4-1 | CASRLQGSTEAFF | TGCGCCAGCAGGCTACAGGGTAGTACTGAAGCTTTCTTT
. | TRBJ1-1 | . | TRBV7-9 | CASSFSRTEAFF | TGTGCCAGCAGCTTTTCGAGGACTGAAGCTTTCTTT
TRBD1 | TRBJ1-5 | few | TRBV4-2 | CASSQGTGQGNQPQHF | TGTGCCAGCAGCCAAGGGACAGGGCAGGGAAATCAGCCCCAGCATTTT
. | TRBJ1-6 | . | TRBV30 | CAWSAGGYNSPLHF | TGTGCCTGGAGTGCCGGAGGATATAATTCACCCCTCCACTTT
. | TRBJ2-6 | few | TRBV4-2 | CASSGNEQGSGANVLTF | TGTGCCAGCAGCGGGAACGAACAGGGCTCTGGGGCCAACGTCCTGACTTTC
. | TRBJ1-1 | . | TRBV29-1 | CSVVSQAFTEAFF | TGCAGCGTTGTTTCACAGGCCTTCACTGAAGCTTTCTTT
TRBD1 | TRBJ1-5 | few | TRBV5-1 | CASSIGQGDQPQHF | TGCGCCAGCAGCATTGGACAGGGAGATCAGCCCCAGCATTTT
TRBD2 | TRBJ2-7 | . | TRBV7-2 | CASSYQRGGSYEQYF | TGTGCCAGCAGCTACCAGCGGGGGGGCTCCTACGAGCAGTACTTC
TRBD2 | TRBJ2-3 | once | TRBV2 | CASLAGASTDTQYF | TGTGCCAGTCTAGCGGGGGCGAGCACAGATACGCAGTATTTT
. | TRBJ1-5 | . | TRBV30 | CAWSPRDNSYSNQPQHF | TGTGCCTGGAGTCCCAGGGATAACAGTTATAGCAATCAGCCCCAGCATTTT
. | TRBJ1-2 | . | TRBV20-1 | CSARGQDGYTF | TGCAGTGCTAGGGGCCAGGATGGCTACACCTTC
. | TRBJ1-5 | . | TRBV7-2 | CASSGARGNQPQHF | TGTGCCAGCAGCGGGGCCAGGGGCAATCAGCCCCAGCATTTT
TRBD1 | TRBJ2-4 | many | TRBV6-5 | CASHSPRTGNIQYF | TGTGCCAGCCATTCACCAAGGACAGGGAACATTCAGTACTTC
TRBD1 | TRBJ2-4 | . | TRBV7-8 | CASSFGQDIQYF | TGTGCCAGCAGCTTCGGACAGGACATTCAGTACTTC
TRBD2 | TRBJ2-3 | . | TRBV4-1 | CASSQAGGDARDTQYF | TGCGCCAGCAGCCAAGCGGGGGGGGACGCCAGAGATACGCAGTATTTT
. | TRBJ2-5 | few | TRBV4-2 | CASSQEAPQAEETQYF | TGTGCCAGCAGCCAAGAAGCACCTCAGGCGGAAGAGACCCAGTACTTC
TRBD1 | TRBJ1-2 | many | TRBV11-2 | CASRSMTGKSNYGYTF | TGTGCCAGCCGATCCATGACAGGGAAATCTAACTATGGCTACACCTTC
TRBD2 | TRBJ2-7 | few | TRBV4-3 | CASSQDNKFGLAGSSYEQYF | TGCGCCAGCAGCCAAGACAATAAATTTGGACTAGCGGGGAGCTCCTACGAGCAGTACTTC
. | TRBJ1-1 | . | TRBV29-1 | CSVGPEAFF | TGCAGCGTGGGTCCTGAAGCTTTCTTT
. | TRBJ2-3 | . | TRBV4-3 | CASSFWGRDTQYF | TGCGCCAGCAGCTTTTGGGGGCGAGATACGCAGTATTTT
TRBD2 | TRBJ2-1 | . | TRBV9 | CASSPISGSLNEQFF | TGTGCCAGCAGCCCAATTAGCGGGAGCCTCAATGAGCAGTTCTTC
. | TRBJ2-3 | . | TRBV7-2 | CASSLGLADTQYF | TGTGCCAGCAGCTTAGGGCTCGCAGATACGCAGTATTTT
TRBD1 | TRBJ2-1 | . | TRBV6-5 | CASSYSTGYEQFF | TGTGCCAGCAGTTACTCGACAGGGTATGAGCAGTTCTTC
. | TRBJ1-2 | . | TRBV4-3 | CASSPGQTSNYGYTF | TGCGCCAGCAGCCCTGGGCAAACCTCTAACTATGGCTACACCTTC
. | TRBJ2-5 | few | TRBV7-9 | CASSSVGVSKTQYF | TGTGCCAGCAGTTCCGTCGGGGTATCGAAGACCCAGTACTTC
. | TRBJ1-1 | once | TRBV30 | CASSVGATEAFF | TGTGCCTCTTCGGTTGGGGCCACTGAAGCTTTCTTT
. | TRBJ1-5 | . | TRBV14 | CASSLPGQPQHF | TGTGCCAGCAGCCTCCCTGGGCAGCCCCAGCATTTT
. | TRBJ1-4 | few | TRBV11-2 | CASSFMATTEEKLFF | TGTGCCAGCAGCTTCATGGCGACCACGGAGGAAAAACTGTTTTTT
. | TRBJ2-1 | . | TRBV9 | CASSEGIGEQFF | TGTGCCAGCAGCGAGGGAATTGGAGAGCAGTTCTTC
TRBD2 | TRBJ2-1 | once | TRBV25-1 | CASSDSGGPNEQFF | TGTGCCAGCAGTGATAGCGGGGGGCCCAATGAGCAGTTCTTC
. | TRBJ1-1 | . | TRBV2 | CASSEGREANTEAFF | TGTGCCAGCAGTGAAGGGAGGGAGGCGAACACTGAAGCTTTCTTT
. | TRBJ2-3 | . | TRBV30 | CAWSVAGRNTDTQYF | TGTGCCTGGAGTGTAGCGGGCAGGAATACAGATACGCAGTATTTT
. | TRBJ1-1 | few | TRBV29-1 | CSAGQRQLEAFF | TGCAGCGCAGGACAGAGACAACTTGAAGCTTTCTTT
. | TRBJ1-6 | . | TRBV5-1 | CASSLGQVIHSPLHF | TGCGCCAGCAGCTTGGGACAGGTTATTCATTCACCCCTCCACTTT
. | TRBJ1-1 | . | TRBV19 | CASSTDRMNTEAFF | TGTGCCAGTAGTACGGACCGGATGAACACTGAAGCTTTCTTT
. | TRBJ2-4 | . | TRBV30 | CAWESENIQYF | TGTGCCTGGGAATCCGAAAACATTCAGTACTTC
. | TRBJ1-6 | . | TRBV9 | CASSVDSDYSPLHF | TGTGCCAGCAGCGTGGACAGTGACTATTCACCCCTCCACTTT
. | TRBJ1-4 | . | TRBV29-1 | CSVEDPGEKLFF | TGCAGCGTTGAAGATCCAGGAGAAAAACTGTTTTTT
TRBD1 | TRBJ1-1 | few | TRBV19 | CASSSGQGATEAFF | TGTGCCAGTAGTAGTGGACAGGGGGCCACTGAAGCTTTCTTT
TRBD1 | TRBJ2-1 | . | TRBV9 | CASSAQGAAYNEQFF | TGTGCCAGCAGCGCACAGGGGGCAGCCTACAATGAGCAGTTCTTC
. | TRBJ2-3 | . | TRBV25-1 | CASSVQGGSTDTQYF | TGTGCCAGCAGTGTGCAGGGTGGGAGCACAGATACGCAGTATTTT
TRBD1 | TRBJ2-7 | . | TRBV5-1 | CASSQWTGGGLGYF | TGCGCCAGCAGCCAATGGACAGGGGGCGGTTTGGGGTACTTC